What follows are 3 T cell receptor beta chains derived from one specimen sequenced in a study of pediatric ulcerative colitis. Repertoires were generated with immunoSEQ multiplex PCR, while TCRdb's copy carries only in-frame clones and drops some. The table shows approximately 60,000 clones, with 86% occurring only once. Material: blood. These receptors came from a boy under 18 with severe ulcerative colitis.

The chain has TRBV2 and TRBJ2-7; no clear D gene. Between the trimmed V and J ends, which lost 0 bases and 6 bases, there was a span of 6 bases. Germline assignment: CDR1 SNHLY and CDR2 FYNNEI. The CDR3 length is 12 residues. The CDR3: CASSEATSEQYF. CDR3 DNA: TGTGCCAGCAGTGAAGCGACCAGCGAGCAGTACTTC.

The V gene is TRBV5-4, the J gene TRBJ2-7, with 11 nucleotides matching TRBD2. The V and J ends lost 5 bases and 5 bases, in that order; junction bases with no gene match: 12. CDR1 is SGHNT and CDR2 is YYREEE in the germline V gene (reference sequence). The CDR3 extends over 16 amino acids. Here the CDR3 DNA reads TGTGCCAGCAGTCAAGACGGACTAGCGGGTGTCCACGAGCAGTACTTC. Translation: CASSQDGLAGVHEQYF.

The rearrangement links TRBV27 to TRBJ2-2; D is ambiguous. Germline V lookup: CDR1 MNHEY, CDR2 SMNVEV (reference sequence). The CDR3 contains 13 residues. V was clipped by 1 base and J by 5 bases, with 5 bases between them. This CDR3 reads CASSLFGTGELFF. The CDR3 DNA follows: TGTGCCAGCAGTTTATTCGGGACCGGGGAGCTGTTTTTT.